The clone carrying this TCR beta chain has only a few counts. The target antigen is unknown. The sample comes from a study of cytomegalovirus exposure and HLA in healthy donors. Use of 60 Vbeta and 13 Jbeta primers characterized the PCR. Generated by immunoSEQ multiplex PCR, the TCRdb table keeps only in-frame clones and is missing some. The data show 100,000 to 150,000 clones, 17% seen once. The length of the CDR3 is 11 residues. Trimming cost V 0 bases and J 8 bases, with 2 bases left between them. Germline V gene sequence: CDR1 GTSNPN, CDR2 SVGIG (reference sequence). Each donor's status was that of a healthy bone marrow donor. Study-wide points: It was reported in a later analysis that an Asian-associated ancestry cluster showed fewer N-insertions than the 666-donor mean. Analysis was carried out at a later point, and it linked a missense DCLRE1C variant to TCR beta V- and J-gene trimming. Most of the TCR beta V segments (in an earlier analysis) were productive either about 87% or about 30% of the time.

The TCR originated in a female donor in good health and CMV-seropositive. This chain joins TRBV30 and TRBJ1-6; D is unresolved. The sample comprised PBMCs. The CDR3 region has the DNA TGTGCCTGGAGTGTCTATTCACCCCTCCACTTT. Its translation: CAWSVYSPLHF.